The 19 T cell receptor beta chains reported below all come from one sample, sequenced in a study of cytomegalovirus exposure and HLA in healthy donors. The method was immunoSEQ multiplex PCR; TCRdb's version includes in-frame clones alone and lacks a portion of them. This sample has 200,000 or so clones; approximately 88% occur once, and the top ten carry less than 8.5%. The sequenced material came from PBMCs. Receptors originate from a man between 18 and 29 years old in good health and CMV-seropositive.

CDR3 residues: CASSPEDVGNEQFF. The CDR3 DNA sequence: TGTGCCAGCAGCCCTGAAGATGTCGGGAATGAGCAGTTCTTC. This chain joins TRBV7-2 and TRBJ2-1; D not resolved. Germline values: CDR1 SGHTA, CDR2 FQGNSA. The CDR3 has 14 amino acids. The V and J ends lost 5 bases and 7 bases respectively, with 15 bases between them.

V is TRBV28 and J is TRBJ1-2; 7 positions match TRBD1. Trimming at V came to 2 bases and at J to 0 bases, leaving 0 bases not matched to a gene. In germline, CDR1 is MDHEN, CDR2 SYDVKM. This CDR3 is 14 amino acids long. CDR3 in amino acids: CASSLQGANYGYTF. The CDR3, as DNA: TGTGCCAGCAGTTTACAGGGGGCTAACTATGGCTACACCTTC.

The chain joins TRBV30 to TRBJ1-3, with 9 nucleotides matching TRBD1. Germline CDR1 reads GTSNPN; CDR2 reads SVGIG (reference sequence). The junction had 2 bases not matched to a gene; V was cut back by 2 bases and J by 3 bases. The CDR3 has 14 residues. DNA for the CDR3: TGTGCCTGGAGTAGGGGACAGGGTGGAAACACCATATATTTT. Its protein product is CAWSRGQGGNTIYF.

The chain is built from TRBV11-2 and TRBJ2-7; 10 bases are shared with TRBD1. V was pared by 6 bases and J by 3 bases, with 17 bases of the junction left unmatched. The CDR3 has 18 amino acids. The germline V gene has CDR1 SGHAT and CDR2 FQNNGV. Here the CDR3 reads CASRLSSWDRGKGYEQYF. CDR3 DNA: TGTGCCAGCAGGCTTAGTTCGTGGGACAGGGGAAAGGGCTACGAGCAGTACTTC.

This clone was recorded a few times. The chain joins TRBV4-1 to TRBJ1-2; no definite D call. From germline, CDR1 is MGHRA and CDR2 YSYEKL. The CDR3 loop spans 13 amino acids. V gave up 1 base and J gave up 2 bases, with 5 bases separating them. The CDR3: CASSQGQNYGYTF. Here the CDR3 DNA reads TGCGCCAGCAGCCAAGGGCAGAACTATGGCTACACCTTC.

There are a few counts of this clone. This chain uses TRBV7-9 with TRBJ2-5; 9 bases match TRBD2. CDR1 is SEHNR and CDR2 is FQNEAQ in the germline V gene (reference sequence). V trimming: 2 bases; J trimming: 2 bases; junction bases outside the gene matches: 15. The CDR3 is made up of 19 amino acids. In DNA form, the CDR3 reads TGTGCCAGCAGCTTACGCGGGAGGGCTGCCCGTCCGACTCAAGAGACCCAGTACTTC. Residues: CASSLRGRAARPTQETQYF.

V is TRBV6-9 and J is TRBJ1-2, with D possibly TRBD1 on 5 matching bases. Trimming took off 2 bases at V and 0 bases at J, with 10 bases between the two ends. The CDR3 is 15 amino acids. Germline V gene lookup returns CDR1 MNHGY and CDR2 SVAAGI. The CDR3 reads CASSYREGPNYGYTF. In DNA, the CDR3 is TGTGCCAGCAGTTATCGGGAGGGACCTAACTATGGCTACACCTTC.

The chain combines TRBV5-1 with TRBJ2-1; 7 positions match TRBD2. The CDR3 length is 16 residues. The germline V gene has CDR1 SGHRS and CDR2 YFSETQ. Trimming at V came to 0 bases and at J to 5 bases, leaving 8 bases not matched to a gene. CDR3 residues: CASSLEGGSSNNEQFF. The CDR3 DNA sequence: TGCGCCAGCAGCTTGGAGGGCGGGAGTTCTAACAATGAGCAGTTCTTC.

The CDR3 DNA reads TGTGCCAGCAGCGTAGAAGGTGGGGCTAACTACGAGCAGTACTTC. Protein: CASSVEGGANYEQYF. V and J are TRBV9 and TRBJ2-7, with a possible D match to TRBD1 (5 bases). The CDR3 has 15 residues. With 0 bases removed from V and 3 bases from J, the gap between germline ends came to 13 bases. Germline CDR1 is SGDLS and CDR2 is YYNGEE.

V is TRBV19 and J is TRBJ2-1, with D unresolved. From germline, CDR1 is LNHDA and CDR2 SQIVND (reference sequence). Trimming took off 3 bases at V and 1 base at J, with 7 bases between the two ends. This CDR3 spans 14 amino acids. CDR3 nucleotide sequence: TGTGCCAGTAGTATTCTCAGTTCCTACAATGAGCAGTTCTTC. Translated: CASSILSSYNEQFF.

The CDR3: CASGTGFYEQYF. DNA for the CDR3: TGTGCCAGCGGGACAGGCTTCTACGAGCAGTACTTC. The V and J genes are TRBV4-2 and TRBJ2-7, with TRBD1 matching over 8 bases. The V gene's germline CDR1 is LGHNA and CDR2 YNFKEQ. This CDR3 has 12 residues. The trim removed 8 bases at V and 3 bases at J, leaving 3 bases unmatched.

The CDR3 spells CASSIVQGAYEQFF. CDR3 DNA sequence: TGTGCCAGTAGTATTGTACAGGGGGCCTATGAGCAGTTCTTC. V gene TRBV19 combines with J gene TRBJ2-1, with 9 positions matching TRBD1. Germline V CDR1 and CDR2: LNHDA, SQIVND (reference sequence). This CDR3 spans 14 amino acids. V gave up 3 bases and J gave up 8 bases; unmatched junction bases: 5. Together with reference TRBV19 and TRBJ2-1, the CDR3 gives the full variable domain: DGGITQSPKYLFRKEGQNVTLSCEQNLNHDAMYWYRQDPGQGLRLIYYSQIVNDFQKGDIAEGYSVSREKKESFPLTVTSAQKNPTAFYLCASSIVQGAYEQFFGPGTRLTVL.

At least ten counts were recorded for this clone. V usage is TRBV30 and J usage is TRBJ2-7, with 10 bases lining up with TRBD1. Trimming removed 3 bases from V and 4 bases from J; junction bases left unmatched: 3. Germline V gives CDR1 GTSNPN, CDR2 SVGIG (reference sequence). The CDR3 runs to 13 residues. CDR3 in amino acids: CAWSRDRGYEQYF. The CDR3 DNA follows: TGTGCCTGGAGCCGGGACAGGGGTTACGAGCAGTACTTC.

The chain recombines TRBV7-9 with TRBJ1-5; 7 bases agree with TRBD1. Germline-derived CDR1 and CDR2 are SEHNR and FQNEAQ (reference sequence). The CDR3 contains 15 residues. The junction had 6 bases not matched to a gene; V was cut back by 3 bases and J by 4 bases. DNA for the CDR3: TGTGCCAGCAGCTTCCAGGGGGACGCTAATCAGCCCCAGCATTTT. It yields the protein CASSFQGDANQPQHF.

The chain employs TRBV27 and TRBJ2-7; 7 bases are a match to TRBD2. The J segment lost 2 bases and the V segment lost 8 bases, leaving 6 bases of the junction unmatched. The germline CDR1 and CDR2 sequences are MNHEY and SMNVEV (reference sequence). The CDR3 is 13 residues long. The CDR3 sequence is CASGWGGAYEQYF. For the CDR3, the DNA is TGTGCCAGCGGCTGGGGGGGTGCCTACGAGCAGTACTTC.

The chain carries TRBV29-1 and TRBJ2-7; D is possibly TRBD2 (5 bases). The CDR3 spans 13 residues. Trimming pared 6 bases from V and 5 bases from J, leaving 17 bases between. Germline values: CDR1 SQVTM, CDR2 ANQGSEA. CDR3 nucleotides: TGCAGCGTCTCGGTGAGGGAGTGGGACGAGCAGTACTTC. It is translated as CSVSVREWDEQYF.

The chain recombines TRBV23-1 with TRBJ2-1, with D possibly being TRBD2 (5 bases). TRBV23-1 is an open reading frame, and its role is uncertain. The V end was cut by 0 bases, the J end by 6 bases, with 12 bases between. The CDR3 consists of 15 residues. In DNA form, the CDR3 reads TGCGCCAGCAGTCAATCGGGCGGGCCGACCAATGAGCAGTTCTTC. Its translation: CASSQSGGPTNEQFF.

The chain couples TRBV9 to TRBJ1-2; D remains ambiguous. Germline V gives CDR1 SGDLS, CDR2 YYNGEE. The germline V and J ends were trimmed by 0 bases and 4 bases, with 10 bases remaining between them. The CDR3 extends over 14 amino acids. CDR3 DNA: TGTGCCAGCAGCGTAGGGCAGGTGATCTATGGCTACACCTTC. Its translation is CASSVGQVIYGYTF.

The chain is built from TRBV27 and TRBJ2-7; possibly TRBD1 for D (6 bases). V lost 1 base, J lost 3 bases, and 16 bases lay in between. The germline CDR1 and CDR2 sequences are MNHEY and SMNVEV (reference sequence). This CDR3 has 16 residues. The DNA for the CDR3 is TGTGCCAGCAGTTTATTTGGGGACACAATACTCTACGAGCAGTACTTC. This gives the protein CASSLFGDTILYEQYF.